The 3 T cell receptor beta chains reported below all come from one sample, sequenced in a study of blood T cells in healthy people across ages. A second PCR of 7 to 11 cycles used a sample-barcoded 5' primer and a J-beta primer mix. TCRdb used MiXCR to reprocess the 5' RACE reads, holding one entry per CDR3 protein. Of fewer than 2 million distinct CDR3 sequences detected, approximately 39% appear once; the ten largest clones hold roughly 23%. Sample: blood. The receptors originated from a human donor in good health.

The CDR3 nucleotides read TGCAGTGCTAGATCCGGGGCGCGACAAGAGACCCAGTACTTC. Translating it yields CSARSGARQETQYF. The chain links TRBV20-1 to TRBJ2-5; tentatively, D is TRBD1 or TRBD2 (5 bases each). The CDR3 extends over 14 amino acids. CDR1 is DFQATT, CDR2 SNEGSKA, per germline (reference sequence). V lost 2 bases and J lost 2, with 12 bases in between.

The V call is TRBV13, the J call TRBJ2-4; 10 bases align to TRBD1. With the DNA end fitting TRBJ2-7 better, the J assignment may be wrong. Germline V lookup: CDR1 PRHDT, CDR2 FYEKMQ (reference sequence). CDR3 length: 15 residues. DNA of the CDR3: TGTGCCAGCATCAACAGGACAGGGGGTTGGGGCGAGCAGTACTTC. It codes for CASINRTGGWGEQYF.

The chain carries TRBV6-2 or TRBV6-3 and TRBJ2-5, with 11 bases aligning to TRBD1. The V gene end was trimmed by 2 bases and the J gene end by 5 bases; junction bases not matched to a gene: 10. This CDR3 spans 17 amino acids. CDR1 is MNHEY and CDR2 is SVGEGT in the germline V gene. The CDR3 here is CASSYTAGTGGMETQYF. Written as DNA, the CDR3 is TGTGCCAGCAGTTACACGGCCGGGACAGGGGGTATGGAGACCCAGTACTTC.